This TCR beta chain was obtained from a study of high-grade serous ovarian cancer treatment subgroups. Study-level background: Each sample yielded on average around 7,300 unique TCR beta rearrangements from around 14,000 reads.

CDR1 is LNHDA, CDR2 SQIVND, per germline (reference sequence). The CDR3 totals 14 residues. Trimming cost V 4 bases and J 0 bases, with 7 bases left between them. Tumor tissue was taken before any definitive surgery or chemotherapy was given. This table comes from immunoSEQ multiplex PCR, and its TCRdb copy is limited to in-frame clones, with some not included. The profile shows approximately 5,700 clones, 70% to 80% of them singletons. Study-wide findings and caveats: Repertoire similarity ranged roughly 0.11 to 0.8 between tumors of one patient. Bulk tumor TCR sequencing gave no spatial information.

This clone was picked up one time. Its antigen is undetermined. This chain links TRBV19 with TRBJ2-1; D remains unclear. This TCR was recovered from a human donor with high-grade serous ovarian cancer. The specimen sequenced was tumor tissue. The CDR3: CASSSHSSYNEQFF. The CDR3 DNA reads as TGTGCCAGTAGTAGTCACAGCTCCTACAATGAGCAGTTCTTC.